The rows below give T cell receptor beta chains drawn from one sample of a study of vaccination and CD4 T cells after COVID-19. Antigen specificity for these receptors is unknown. TCRdb used MiXCR to reprocess the PCR reads, holding one entry per CDR3 protein. Of over 10,000 distinct CDR3 sequences in the sample, approximately 69% are singletons; the top ten hold 30% to 40%. Specimen: CD4+ T cells from blood, cultured in vitro. The receptors here all came from a human donor who had recovered from COVID-19. Both conserved end residues are part of each CDR3. The D gene is left open where the match is weak. Clone size appears in some rows only: once, few, many, or a class for an expanded clone.

D: -; length: 14; size: -; V: TRBV20-1; J: TRBJ2-2; DNA: TGCAGTGCTAGTTACAAGTTGAACACCGGGGAGCTGTTTTTT; CDR3: CSASYKLNTGELFF
D: TRBD1; length: 15; size: -; V: TRBV7-9; J: TRBJ1-1; DNA: TGTGCCAGCAGCGAACGGGGACAGGGAGGTGATGAAGCTTTCTTT; CDR3: CASSERGQGGDEAFF
D: -; length: 15; size: -; V: TRBV6-5; J: TRBJ1-1; DNA: TGTGCCAGCAGTTACTCTCCAAAATATGGTACTGAAGCTTTCTTT; CDR3: CASSYSPKYGTEAFF
D: TRBD1; length: 14; size: -; V: TRBV12-3/TRBV12-4; J: TRBJ2-5; DNA: TGTGCCAGCAGTTCTCAGACAGGGCTAGAGACCCAGTACTTC; CDR3: CASSSQTGLETQYF
D: -; length: 16; size: -; V: TRBV28; J: TRBJ1-5; DNA: TGTGCCAGCAGTTTACCCGTAGGGACGGGTAATCAGCCCCAGCATTTT; CDR3: CASSLPVGTGNQPQHF
D: TRBD1; length: 14; size: -; V: TRBV7-7; J: TRBJ1-3; DNA: TGTGCCAGCAGCTCGGGACAGCTTGGAAACACCATATATTTT; CDR3: CASSSGQLGNTIYF
D: -; length: 11; size: -; V: TRBV6-1; J: TRBJ1-1; DNA: TGTGCCAGCACCATCAAGACTGAAGCTTTCTTT; CDR3: CASTIKTEAFF
D: TRBD1; length: 14; size: -; V: TRBV6-1; J: TRBJ1-5; DNA: TGTGCCGGGGATCCAGGGGGGGGCAATCAGCCCCAGCATTTT; CDR3: CAGDPGGGNQPQHF
D: -; length: 12; size: -; V: TRBV28; J: TRBJ2-7; DNA: TGTGCCAGCAGTCCCCCGGGGTACGAGCAGTACTTC; CDR3: CASSPPGYEQYF
D: -; length: 16; size: -; V: TRBV7-2; J: TRBJ2-7; DNA: TGTGCCAGCAGCTTAGGAGGTCTCGGAGGGAACTACGAGCAGTACTTC; CDR3: CASSLGGLGGNYEQYF
D: TRBD2; length: 18; size: few; V: TRBV2; J: TRBJ2-7; DNA: TGTGCCAGCAGTGACCTGGGCAGGGGACTAGCGGGAGTGTACGAGCAGTACTTC; CDR3: CASSDLGRGLAGVYEQYF
D: -; length: 15; size: -; V: TRBV20-1; J: TRBJ2-5; DNA: TGCAGTGCTAGGGGGAATACAAATTCGGGAGAGACCCAGTACTTC; CDR3: CSARGNTNSGETQYF
D: -; length: 12; size: few; V: TRBV20-1; J: TRBJ1-5; DNA: TGCAGTGCTAGAGACGGGCGCGGGCCCCAGCATTTT; CDR3: CSARDGRGPQHF
D: -; length: 16; size: -; V: TRBV7-8; J: TRBJ1-5; DNA: TGTGCCAGCAGCTTATCCGACGCCCCTAGCAATCAGCCCCAGCATTTT; CDR3: CASSLSDAPSNQPQHF
D: -; length: 13; size: -; V: TRBV29-1; J: TRBJ1-1; DNA: TGCAGCGCTCAACACGCGCTGAACACTGAAGCTTTCTTT; CDR3: CSAQHALNTEAFF